This T cell receptor beta chain was documented in a study of T cell responses to AZD1222 COVID-19 vaccine. Broader study findings: At 160-218 and 743-854, vaccine-associated CD4 TCRs were dominant, and they spanned spike. Mostly white British, mostly female donors; authors suggested clonal diversity may be underestimated. Close to half of all spike-specific TCRs reportedly target regions of the variants that are unmutated. Repertoires were sampled only after the peak T cell response.

In regard to this clone: Its specificity is unknown.

Generated by immunoSEQ multiplex PCR, the TCRdb table keeps only in-frame clones and is missing some. Among some 150,000 clones listed, approximately 90% were seen once. The sequences come from peripheral blood, collected 28 days after the second dose of the MenACWY control vaccine. The sequence was obtained from an adult who received the MenACWY meningococcal vaccine as a control.

CDR3 in DNA: TGTGCCAGCAGCCTTGATGTGCCTTACGAGCAGTACTTC. This codes for CASSLDVPYEQYF. This chain joins TRBV28 and TRBJ2-7; D unclear. V lost 6 bases, J lost 4 bases, and 13 bases lay in between. Germline V CDR1 and CDR2: MDHEN, SYDVKM. The CDR3 spans 13 residues. Full variable domain (remainder filled in from reference TRBV28 and TRBJ2-7): DVKVTQSSRYLVKRTGEKVFLECVQDMDHENMFWYRQDPGLGLRLIYFSYDVKMKEKGDIPEGYSVSREKKERFSLILESASTNQTSMYLCASSLDVPYEQYFGPGTRLTVT.